This TCR beta chain came from a study of Graves' ophthalmopathy and Graves' hyperthyroidism. Amplifying from RNA transcripts, the study obtained TCR beta CDR3 regions. An opening RT-PCR round employed HTBI primers and preceded a second-round multiplex PCR. TCRdb reprocessed the multiplex PCR reads via MiXCR and lists one record per CDR3 protein. The sample yields over a million distinct CDR3 sequences, about 35% seen once. The length of the CDR3 is 13 residues. V lost 4 bases and J 6 bases, leaving 12 bases between the germline ends. The germline gives CDR1 SQVTM, CDR2 ANQGSEA. The sequence was collected from an adult man with Graves' hyperthyroidism. The sequencing input was peripheral blood or thyroid tissue (not recorded which). The V call is TRBV29-1, the J call TRBJ1-4, with a possible D match to TRBD1 (5 bases). Here the CDR3 DNA reads TGCAGCGTTGCGGCAGGGAGGTATGAAAAACTGTTTTTT. It codes for CSVAAGRYEKLFF.